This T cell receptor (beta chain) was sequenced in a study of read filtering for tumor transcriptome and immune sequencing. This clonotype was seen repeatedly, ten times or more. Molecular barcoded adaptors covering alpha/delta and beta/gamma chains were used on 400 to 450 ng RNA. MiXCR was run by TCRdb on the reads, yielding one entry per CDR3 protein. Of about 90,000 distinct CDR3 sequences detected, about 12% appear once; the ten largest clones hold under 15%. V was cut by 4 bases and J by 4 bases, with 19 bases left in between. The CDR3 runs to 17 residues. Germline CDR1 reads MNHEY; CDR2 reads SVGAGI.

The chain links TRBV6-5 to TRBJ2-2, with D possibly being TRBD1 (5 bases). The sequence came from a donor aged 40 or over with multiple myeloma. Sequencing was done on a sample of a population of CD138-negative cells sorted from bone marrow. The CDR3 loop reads CASSFLAGLKVTGELFF. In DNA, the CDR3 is TGTGCCAGCAGTTTTTTAGCAGGGTTGAAGGTCACCGGGGAGCTGTTTTTT.